Below, 30 T cell receptor beta chains from the same sample are listed, as sequenced in a study of CXCR3-negative and CXCR3-positive naive CD8 T cells. Via 5' RACE with UMI labels, TRB cDNA libraries were prepared. TCRdb reprocessed the 5' RACE reads; each CDR3 protein has one entry and no DNA is given. The sample data list roughly 24,000 distinct CDR3 sequences. The sample taken for sequencing was memory CD8+ T cells from blood. Receptors originate from a human donor in good health. Some clones in this sample may be carry-over from other donors' samples.

The chain joins TRBV20-1 to TRBJ1-2; TCRdb names TRBD1, which stays unverified in the absence of DNA. The CDR3 has 16 residues. Germline V gene data show CDR1 as DFQATT and CDR2 as SNEGSKA (reference sequence). The CDR3 is CSAQPKRDTSNYGYTF.

The rearrangement uses TRBV4-1 and TRBJ2-7; TCRdb returns TRBD2, unconfirmable since there is no DNA. The CDR3 totals 16 residues. Germline V gene sequence: CDR1 MGHRA, CDR2 YSYEKL. The CDR3 sequence: CASSQEVSGVNYEQYF.

The chain has TRBV29-1 and TRBJ1-6; TCRdb selects TRBD1, and the lack of DNA leaves this call unchecked. CDR3 length: 14 residues. Germline CDR1 is SQVTM and CDR2 is ANQGSEA. The CDR3 is CSPAAFRGNSPLHF.

J is TRBJ2-5 and V is TRBV28; absent DNA, TCRdb's TRBD1 call cannot be checked. The CDR3 spans 13 residues. Germline V CDR1 and CDR2: MDHEN, SYDVKM. CDR3 amino acids: CASYRQGQETQYF.

The J gene is TRBJ2-2, the V gene TRBV11-2; as DNA is missing, the TRBD1 call by TCRdb cannot be tested. CDR1 is SGHAT and CDR2 is FQNNGV in the germline V gene. The CDR3 totals 16 residues. CDR3 amino acids: CASSSIGTGNTGELFF. The entire variable domain, with the rest obtained from reference TRBV11-2 and TRBJ2-2, is as follows: EAGVAQSPRYKIIEKRQSVAFWCNPISGHATLYWYQQILGQGPKLLIQFQNNGVVDDSQLPKDRFSAERLKGVDSTLKIQPAKLEDSAVYLCASSSIGTGNTGELFFGEGSRLTVL.

This rearrangement joins TRBV29-1 to TRBJ1-2. This CDR3 has 11 residues. CDR1 and CDR2 from the germline V gene are SQVTM and ANQGSEA. The CDR3 here is CSVEEVYGYTF.

The J gene is TRBJ2-7, the V gene TRBV9; the TCRdb call, TRBD1, lacks DNA for checking. CDR3 size: 13 residues. Germline CDR1 is SGDLS and CDR2 is YYNGEE. The CDR3 sequence is CASSVDGTYEQYF.

The gene calls are TRBV6-1 and TRBJ2-5. The V gene's germline CDR1 is MNHNS and CDR2 SASEGT. The CDR3 extends over 12 amino acids. The CDR3 spells CASRNFMETQYF.

The chain joins TRBV12-3 or TRBV12-4 to TRBJ1-3; TCRdb's assignment of TRBD1 cannot be checked, as there is no DNA. The CDR3 length is 14 residues. CDR3: CASGDSGTSHTIYF.

V is TRBV29-1 and J is TRBJ1-2. Germline V lookup: CDR1 SQVTM, CDR2 ANQGSEA. CDR3 length equals 12 residues. This CDR3 reads CSVEKSTNGYTF.

V and J are TRBV10-3 and TRBJ2-2. Germline-derived CDR1 and CDR2 are ENHRY and SYGVKD. CDR3 length: 14 amino acids. This CDR3 is CAITGTENTGELFF.

This chain joins TRBV29-1 and TRBJ2-7; the D call from TCRdb, TRBD1, cannot be confirmed without DNA. Germline V gene sequence: CDR1 SQVTM, CDR2 ANQGSEA. This CDR3 is built from 12 residues. CDR3: CSVEFRGDEQYF.

The chain recombines TRBV12-3 or TRBV12-4 with TRBJ2-2. CDR3 size: 13 residues. CDR3 sequence: CASSFFAAGELFF.

V is TRBV9 and J is TRBJ1-2; TCRdb indicates TRBD1, and absent DNA this call remains unverified. Germline V lookup: CDR1 SGDLS, CDR2 YYNGEE. CDR3 length: 12 residues. CDR3 in amino acids: CASGRTGYGYTF.

The genes are TRBV29-1 and TRBJ1-2; the TRBD1 assignment by TCRdb is unverifiable without DNA. CDR1 is SQVTM and CDR2 is ANQGSEA in the germline V gene. The CDR3 covers 13 residues. The chain's CDR3 is CSVELARVNGYTF.

V usage is TRBV20-1 and J usage is TRBJ1-1. The CDR3 extends over 12 amino acids. Germline V gene lookup returns CDR1 DFQATT and CDR2 SNEGSKA (reference sequence). The CDR3: CSASPRETEAFF.

Considering frequency, this clonotype is medium-sized. The rearrangement uses TRBV10-3 and TRBJ2-1. Germline values: CDR1 ENHRY, CDR2 SYGVKD. CDR3 length: 14 amino acids. The CDR3 protein is CAISAESDYNEQFF.

The chain has TRBV7-3 and TRBJ1-1. The CDR3 consists of 15 residues. Germline V gene lookup returns CDR1 SGHTA and CDR2 FQGTGA. CDR3 sequence reads: CASSLYEGVNTEAFF.

The CDR3 reads CASSQSYGYTF. The chain couples TRBV14 to TRBJ1-2. The CDR3 is made up of 11 amino acids. The germline V gene encodes CDR1 SGHDN and CDR2 FVKESK.

The J gene is TRBJ2-1, the V gene TRBV11-3; TCRdb designates TRBD1, a call that cannot be tested without DNA. The CDR3 runs 12 residues. The germline gives CDR1 SGHNT, CDR2 YENEEA. The CDR3 loop reads CASSSKAPTQFF.

The chain couples TRBV6-4 to TRBJ2-3; TCRdb proposes TRBD1, but this gene call is untestable without DNA. This CDR3 comprises 15 residues. CDR1 is MRHNA and CDR2 is SNTAGT in the germline V gene. CDR3 amino acids: CASSGGQGRSDTQYF.

V gene TRBV29-1 combines with J gene TRBJ2-7; TCRdb picks TRBD1, but there is no DNA to check that call. CDR3 size: 15 residues. CDR1 SQVTM and CDR2 ANQGSEA come from the germline V gene. The CDR3 region is CSVESYKGANYEQYF.

The chain has TRBV18 and TRBJ2-6. This CDR3 has 15 amino acids. Germline V gene sequence: CDR1 KGHSH, CDR2 LQKENI. The CDR3 here is CASSPMQSGANVLTF.

This chain uses TRBV29-1 with TRBJ2-4; TCRdb's D gene call, TRBD1, goes unchecked for lack of DNA. This CDR3 has 16 amino acids. Germline-derived CDR1 and CDR2 are SQVTM and ANQGSEA. CDR3 amino acids: CSDNTGQPLAKNIQYF.

The chain carries TRBV7-7 and TRBJ1-2; the D call from TCRdb, TRBD1, cannot be confirmed without DNA. CDR3 length: 15 residues. CDR1 and CDR2 (germline): SSHAT, FNYEAQ (reference sequence). This chain's CDR3 is CASSVPGQGDYGYTF.

This sequence joins TRBV18 and TRBJ2-1; TCRdb picks TRBD2, but there is no DNA to check that call. The CDR3 spans 16 residues. CDR1 is KGHSH, CDR2 LQKENI, per germline. The CDR3 spells CASSPREAGVANEQFF.

This chain connects TRBV4-3 to TRBJ2-1. The CDR3 runs to 13 residues. Germline loops: CDR1 LGHNA, CDR2 YSLEER. The CDR3 region is CASSQDKWHEQFF.

The chain has TRBV25-1 and TRBJ2-7; TCRdb's assignment of TRBD2 cannot be checked, as there is no DNA. The CDR3 is 16 amino acids. Germline CDR1 and CDR2: MGHDK and SYGVNS. The CDR3 loop is CASSDPASGVSYEQYF.

The chain combines TRBV6-2 or TRBV6-3 with TRBJ2-2. CDR3 length equals 17 residues. CDR1 and CDR2 (germline): MNHEY, SVGEGT. This CDR3 is CASSYQRPEANTGELFF.

V usage is TRBV29-1 and J usage is TRBJ2-3; the TCRdb D gene call, TRBD2, has no DNA to confirm it. The germline V gene has CDR1 SQVTM and CDR2 ANQGSEA. CDR3 length: 14 residues. CDR3 protein: CSGNGGPGGDTQYF.